A single T cell receptor (beta chain) is shown here with its context. Its matching antigen is unknown. The data originate from a study of vaccination and CD4 T cells after COVID-19. Treatment specified: approximately 9-day PBMC culture with coronavirus spike peptide pools or control peptides (ViraFEST assay). This CDR3 is 14 amino acids long. Trimming stripped 6 bases from V and 7 bases from J, with 19 bases between. Germline-derived CDR1 and CDR2 are DFQATT and SNEGSKA (reference sequence). Sequencing of cultured CD4+ T cell DNA used the Oncomine TCR Beta short-read assay. TCRdb reanalysed the PCR reads using MiXCR and keeps one entry per CDR3 protein. The sample lists 11,000 or so distinct CDR3 sequences, roughly half seen once, with roughly 10% in the top ten.

The chain recombines TRBV20-1 with TRBJ2-1; the D call may be TRBD1 or TRBD2 (5 bases each). The sequencing input was CD4+ T cells from blood, cultured in vitro. The origin of this receptor is a human donor who had recovered from COVID-19. The CDR3 DNA sequence: TGCAGTGCAGAAGCGGACCCCGGGACGAATGAGCAGTTCTTC. Translation gives CSAEADPGTNEQFF.